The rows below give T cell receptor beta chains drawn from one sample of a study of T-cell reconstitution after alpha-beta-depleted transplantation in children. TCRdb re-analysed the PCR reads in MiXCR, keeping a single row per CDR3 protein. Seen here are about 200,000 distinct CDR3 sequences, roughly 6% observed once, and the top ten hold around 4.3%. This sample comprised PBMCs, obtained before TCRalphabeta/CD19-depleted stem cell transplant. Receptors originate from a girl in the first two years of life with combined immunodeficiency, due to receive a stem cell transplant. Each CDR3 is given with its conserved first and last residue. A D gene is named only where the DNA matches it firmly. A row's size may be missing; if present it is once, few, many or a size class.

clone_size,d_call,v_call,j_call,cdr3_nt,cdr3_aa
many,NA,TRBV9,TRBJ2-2,TGTGCCAGCAAGAGCCTCAGTCAGGAGCTGTTTTTT,CASKSLSQELFF
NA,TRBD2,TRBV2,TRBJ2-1,TGTGCCAGCAGTGAAATGGCGGGGGGGCCCAATGAGCAGTTCTTC,CASSEMAGGPNEQFF
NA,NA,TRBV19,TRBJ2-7,TGTGCCAGTTCTAGCGCCCTCTCCTACGAGCAGTACTTC,CASSSALSYEQYF
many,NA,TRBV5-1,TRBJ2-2,TGCGCCAGCAGCCCGGACGGTCCCGGGGAGCTGTTTTTT,CASSPDGPGELFF
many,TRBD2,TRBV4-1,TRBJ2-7,TGCGCCAGCAGCCAAGACTGGGTAGCGGGGATATACGAGCAGTACTTC,CASSQDWVAGIYEQYF
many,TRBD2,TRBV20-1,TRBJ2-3,TGCAGTGCTAGAGTCCCCGGGGGGGTGGGCACAGATACGCAGTATTTT,CSARVPGGVGTDTQYF
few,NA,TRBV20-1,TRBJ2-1,TGCTGTGCTAGAGGTTCGAAGGGGCGGTATTTGAGGAATGAGCAGTTCTTC,CCARGSKGRYLRNEQFF
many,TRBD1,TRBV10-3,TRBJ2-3,TGTGCCATCAGTGGGACAGGGCGGGACACAGATACGCAGTATTTT,CAISGTGRDTDTQYF
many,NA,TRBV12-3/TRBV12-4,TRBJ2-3,TGTGCCAGCAGTCCCTGGGGTACAGATACGCAGTATTTT,CASSPWGTDTQYF
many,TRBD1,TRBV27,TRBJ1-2,TGTGCCAGCAGCTTCAAGCCTGGACAGGGGTGGGGCTATGGCTACACCTTC,CASSFKPGQGWGYGYTF
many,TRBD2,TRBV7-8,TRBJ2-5,TGTGCCAGCACCCATTTCAGTCCCCTTCTTACTAGCGGGGGATACCAAGAGACCCAGTACTTC,CASTHFSPLLTSGGYQETQYF
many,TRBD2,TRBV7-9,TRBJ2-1,TGTGCCAGCAGCTTAGGTGCGGGGGGTACGAACAATGAGCAGTTCTTC,CASSLGAGGTNNEQFF
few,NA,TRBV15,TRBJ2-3,TGTGCCACCAGCAGAGACTCGATATTTACAGATACGCAGTATTTT,CATSRDSIFTDTQYF
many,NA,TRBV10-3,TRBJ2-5,TGTGCCATCGGCTCCAGGGTAGGGCAAGAGACCCAGTACTTC,CAIGSRVGQETQYF
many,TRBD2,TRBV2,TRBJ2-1,TGTGCCAGCAGGTACACTAGCGGGAGCCCTGAGCAGTTCTTC,CASRYTSGSPEQFF
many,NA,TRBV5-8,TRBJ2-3,TGTGCCAGCAGCTTTGTAGTCGGGGGCAAATATCCCACAGATACGCAGTATTTT,CASSFVVGGKYPTDTQYF
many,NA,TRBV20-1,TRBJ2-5,TGCAGTGCTCGACAACCCGGAGAGACCCAGTACTTC,CSARQPGETQYF
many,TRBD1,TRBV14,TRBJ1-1,TGTGCCAGCAGCCCGACTAATAACAGGGGATACACTGAAGCTTTCTTT,CASSPTNNRGYTEAFF
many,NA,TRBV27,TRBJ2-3,TGTGCCAGCTCTCAGGGGAGTACGCAGTATTTT,CASSQGSTQYF